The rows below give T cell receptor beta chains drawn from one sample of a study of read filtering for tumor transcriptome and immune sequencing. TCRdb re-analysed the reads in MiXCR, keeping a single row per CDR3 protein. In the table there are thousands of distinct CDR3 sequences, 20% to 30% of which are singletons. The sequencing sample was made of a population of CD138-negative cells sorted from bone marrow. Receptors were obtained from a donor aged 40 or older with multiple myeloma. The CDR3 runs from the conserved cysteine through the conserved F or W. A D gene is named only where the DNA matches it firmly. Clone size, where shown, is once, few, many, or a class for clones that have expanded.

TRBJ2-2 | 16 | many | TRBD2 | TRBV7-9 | CASSSSGRANTGELFF | TGTGCCAGCAGCTCCAGCGGGAGAGCGAACACCGGGGAGCTGTTTTTT
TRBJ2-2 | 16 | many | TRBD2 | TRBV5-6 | CASSLPTSGDTGELFF | TGTGCCAGCAGCTTGCCGACTAGCGGGGACACCGGGGAGCTGTTTTTT
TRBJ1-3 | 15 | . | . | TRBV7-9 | CASSTVTGFGNTIYF | TGTGCCAGCAGCACAGTTACAGGCTTTGGAAACACCATATATTTT
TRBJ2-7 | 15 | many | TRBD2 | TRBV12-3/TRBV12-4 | CASSLGGAGNYEQYF | TGTGCCAGCAGCCTCGGGGGGGCAGGAAATTACGAGCAGTACTTC
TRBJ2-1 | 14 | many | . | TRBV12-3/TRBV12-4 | CASSPLGGSNEQFF | TGTGCCAGCAGCCCCTTGGGTGGGTCCAATGAGCAGTTCTTC
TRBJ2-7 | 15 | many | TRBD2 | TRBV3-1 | CASSLWTSDPYEQYF | TGTGCCAGCAGCCTCTGGACTAGTGATCCCTACGAGCAGTACTTC
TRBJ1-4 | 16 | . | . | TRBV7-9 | CASSLGGEGPKEKLLF | TGTGCCAGCAGCTTAGGAGGGGAAGGCCCTAAGGAAAAACTGCTCTTT
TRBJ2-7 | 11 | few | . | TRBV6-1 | CASSEGQRRYF | TGTGCCAGCAGTGAAGGGCAGCGGCGGTACTTC
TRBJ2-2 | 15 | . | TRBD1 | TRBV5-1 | CASSLVQGAPGELFF | TGCGCCAGCAGCTTGGTCCAGGGGGCCCCCGGGGAGCTGTTTTTT
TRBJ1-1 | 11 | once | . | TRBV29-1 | CSAGAFAEAFF | TGCAGCGCGGGGGCTTTCGCTGAAGCTTTCTTT
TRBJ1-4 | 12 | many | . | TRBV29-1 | CSVGPGNEKLFF | TGCAGCGTGGGGCCGGGGAATGAAAAACTGTTTTTT
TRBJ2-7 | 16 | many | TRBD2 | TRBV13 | CASSPPTSGGAHEQYF | TGTGCCAGCAGCCCACCGACTAGCGGGGGGGCTCACGAGCAGTACTTC
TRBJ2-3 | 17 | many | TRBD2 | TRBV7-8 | CASSSKTSGENTDTQYF | TGTGCCAGCAGCTCGAAGACTAGCGGGGAGAACACAGATACGCAGTATTTT
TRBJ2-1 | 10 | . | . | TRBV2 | CSSPPGEQFF | TGTTCCAGCCCACCGGGTGAGCAGTTCTTC
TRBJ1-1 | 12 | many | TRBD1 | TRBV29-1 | CSVTGMNTEAFF | TGCAGCGTGACAGGGATGAACACTGAAGCTTTCTTT
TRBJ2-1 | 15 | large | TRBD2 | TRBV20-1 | CSARVRSGRAFEQFF | TGCAGTGCTAGAGTAAGGAGCGGGAGGGCTTTTGAGCAGTTCTTC
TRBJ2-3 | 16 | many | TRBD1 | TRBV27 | CASSSRRGWGTDTQYF | TGTGCCAGCAGTTCCCGCAGGGGGTGGGGGACAGATACGCAGTATTTT
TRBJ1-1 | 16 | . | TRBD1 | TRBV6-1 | CASSKGARQTNTEAFF | TGTGCCAGCAGTAAGGGGGCACGTCAAACGAACACTGAAGCTTTCTTT
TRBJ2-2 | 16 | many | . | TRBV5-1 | CASSLAKGTLDEELFF | TGCGCCAGCAGCTTGGCCAAGGGGACGCTAGATGAGGAGCTGTTTTTT
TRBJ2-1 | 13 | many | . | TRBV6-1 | CASILDTYNEQFF | TGTGCCAGCATCCTGGATACTTACAATGAGCAGTTCTTC
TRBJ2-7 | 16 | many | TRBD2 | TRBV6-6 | CASRDVGLAGSYEQYF | TGTGCCAGCAGAGACGTTGGACTAGCGGGGTCCTACGAGCAGTACTTC
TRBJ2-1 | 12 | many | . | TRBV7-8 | CASSLRYNEQFF | TGTGCCAGCAGCTTAAGGTACAATGAGCAGTTCTTC
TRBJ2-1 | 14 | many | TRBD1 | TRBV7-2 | CASSFPGQGYEQFF | TGTGCCAGCAGCTTCCCCGGACAGGGTTACGAGCAGTTCTTC
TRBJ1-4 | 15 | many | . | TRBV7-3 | CASSLTGGAGEKLFF | TGTGCCAGCAGCTTAACTGGGGGAGCGGGGGAAAAACTGTTTTTT
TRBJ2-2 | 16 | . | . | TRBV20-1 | CSAREPKRVGTGELFF | TGCAGTGCTAGAGAGCCCAAAAGGGTGGGAACCGGGGAGCTGTTTTTC
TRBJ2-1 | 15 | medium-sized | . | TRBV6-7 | CASSYLTLTHNEQFF | TGTGCCAGCAGTTACTTGACCCTAACCCACAATGAGCAGTTCTTC
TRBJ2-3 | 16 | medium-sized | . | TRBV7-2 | CASSSLGGSSTDTQYF | TGTGCCAGCAGCTCCCTTGGGGGGTCTAGCACAGATACGCAGTATTTT
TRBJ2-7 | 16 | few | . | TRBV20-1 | CSAKGFGQGVSYEQYF | TGCAGTGCTAAAGGTTTCGGGCAGGGAGTCTCCTACGAGCAGTACTTC
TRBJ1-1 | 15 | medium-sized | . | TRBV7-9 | CASHQPAGSNTEAFF | TGTGCCAGCCACCAACCAGCAGGATCGAACACTGAAGCTTTCTTT
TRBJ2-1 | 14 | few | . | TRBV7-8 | CASSLILAVNEQFF | TGTGCCAGCAGCTTAATTCTGGCAGTGAATGAGCAGTTCTTC
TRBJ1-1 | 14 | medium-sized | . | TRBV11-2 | CASSSQYRESEAFF | TGTGCCAGCAGCTCTCAATACAGGGAATCTGAAGCTTTCTTT
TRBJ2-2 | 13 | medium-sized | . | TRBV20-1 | CSARAGYTGELFF | TGCAGTGCTAGAGCAGGTTACACCGGGGAGCTGTTTTTT
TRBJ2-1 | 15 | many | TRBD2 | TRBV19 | CASSFLAGGYAEQFF | TGTGCCAGTAGTTTTTTAGCGGGGGGCTATGCTGAGCAGTTCTTC
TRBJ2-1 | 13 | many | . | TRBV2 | CASSLGSYNEQFF | TGTGCCAGCAGTCTAGGCTCCTACAATGAGCAGTTCTTC
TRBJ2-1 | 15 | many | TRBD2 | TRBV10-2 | CASTRTSGGNNEQFF | TGCGCCAGCACCCGGACTAGCGGGGGCAACAATGAGCAGTTCTTC
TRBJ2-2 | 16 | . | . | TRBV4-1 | CASSQRAQGRTGELFF | TGCGCCAGCAGCCAGAGGGCGCAGGGTAGAACCGGGGAGCTGTTTTTT
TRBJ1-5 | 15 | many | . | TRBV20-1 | CSALTEPESNQPQHF | TGCAGTGCATTAACAGAGCCGGAGAGCAATCAGCCCCAGCATTTT
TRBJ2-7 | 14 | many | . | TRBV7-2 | CASSHDRSRNEQYF | TGTGCCAGCAGCCATGACAGGTCACGAAACGAGCAGTACTTC
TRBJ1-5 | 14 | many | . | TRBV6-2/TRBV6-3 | CASTSDSGAEPQHF | TGTGCCAGCACCTCGGACAGTGGGGCTGAGCCCCAGCATTTT
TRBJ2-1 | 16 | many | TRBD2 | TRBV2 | CASSDGLGTGGVEQFF | TGTGCCAGCAGTGATGGATTGGGCACCGGGGGGGTTGAGCAGTTCTTC
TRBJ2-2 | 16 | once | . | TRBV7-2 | CASSSAGGSSTGELFF | TGTGCCAGCAGCTCAGCGGGTGGTAGTAGCACCGGGGAGCTGTTTTTT
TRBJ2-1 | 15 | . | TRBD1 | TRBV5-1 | CASGQEPQDSNEQFF | TGCGCCAGCGGACAGGAACCACAGGATTCGAATGAGCAGTTCTTC
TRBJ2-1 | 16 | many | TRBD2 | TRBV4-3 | CASSQDRTSGDNEQFF | TGCGCCAGCAGCCAAGATAGGACTAGCGGGGACAATGAGCAGTTCTTC
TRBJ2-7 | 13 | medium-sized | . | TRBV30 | CAWSLGGSYEQYF | TGTGCCTGGAGTCTGGGCGGCTCCTACGAGCAGTACTTC
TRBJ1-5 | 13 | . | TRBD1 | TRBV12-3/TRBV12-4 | CASKGQGVQPQHF | TGTGCCAGCAAGGGACAGGGAGTTCAGCCCCAGCATTTT
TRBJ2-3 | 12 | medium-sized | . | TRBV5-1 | CASSLGGDTQYF | TGCGCCAGCAGCTTGGGGGGAGATACGCAGTATTTT
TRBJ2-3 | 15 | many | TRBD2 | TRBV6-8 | CAVTSGARITDTQYF | TGTGCCGTGACTAGCGGGGCTAGAATCACAGATACGCAGTATTTT
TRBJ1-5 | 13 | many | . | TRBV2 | CASSDRGNQPQHF | TGTGCCAGCAGTGACCGAGGGAATCAGCCCCAGCATTTT
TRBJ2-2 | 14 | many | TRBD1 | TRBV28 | CASKQGAGTGELFF | TGTGCCAGCAAGCAGGGGGCGGGAACCGGGGAGCTGTTTTTT
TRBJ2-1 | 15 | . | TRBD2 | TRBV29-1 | CSVGGPSGKINEQFF | TGCAGCGTTGGGGGGCCTAGCGGGAAAATCAATGAGCAGTTCTTC
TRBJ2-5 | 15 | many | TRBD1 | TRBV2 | CASRYRDRGRETQYF | TGTGCCAGCAGATACCGGGACAGGGGGCGAGAGACCCAGTACTTC
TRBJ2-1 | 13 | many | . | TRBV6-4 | CASSEGPALKQFF | TGTGCCAGCAGCGAGGGACCCGCTTTAAAGCAGTTCTTC
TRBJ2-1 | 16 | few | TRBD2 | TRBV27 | CASSTPLAAPRNEQFF | TGTGCCAGCAGCACGCCCCTAGCGGCCCCAAGGAATGAGCAGTTCTTC
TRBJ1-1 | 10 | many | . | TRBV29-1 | CSVIQAEAFF | TGCAGCGTTATTCAGGCCGAAGCTTTCTTT
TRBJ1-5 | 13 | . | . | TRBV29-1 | CSVCGFPGQPQHF | TGCAGCGTTTGTGGGTTCCCGGGGCAGCCCCAGCATTTT